The 10 T cell receptor beta chains in this list originate from one sample, sequenced in a study of T cells expressing NK-cell markers. One entry per CDR3 protein, without DNA, is what TCRdb gives after re-calling the 5' RACE reads. This sample's clone table lists approximately 440,000 distinct CDR3 sequences. Sequencing used blood T cells: a sorted CD56 or NKG2C T cell subset, CD4+ or CD8+ T cells, or bulk PBMC T cells (not recorded which). The receptors derive from a woman aged 45-60 years in good health.

V gene TRBV4-1 combines with J gene TRBJ2-1. This CDR3 is 14 amino acids long. Per germline, CDR1 MGHRA and CDR2 YSYEKL. The chain's CDR3 is CASSQGMSSNEQFF.

V is TRBV12-3 or TRBV12-4 and J is TRBJ2-1. This CDR3 spans 16 amino acids. The CDR3: CASAWSLRDSYNEQFF.

The chain carries TRBV4-2 and TRBJ1-2; TCRdb reports TRBD1, a call that lacks DNA to check it against. In germline, CDR1 is LGHNA, CDR2 YNFKEQ. CDR3 length equals 14 residues. CDR3 residues: CASSQVGQGAGYTF.

The gene calls are TRBV30 and TRBJ2-5; TCRdb calls TRBD1, which cannot be checked without DNA. CDR1 is GTSNPN and CDR2 is SVGIG in the germline V gene (reference sequence). The CDR3 runs to 13 residues. This CDR3 reads CAWSTGLEETQYF.

The rearrangement joins TRBV11-2 to TRBJ2-5. Germline CDR1 and CDR2: SGHAT and FQNNGV. This CDR3 region has 13 residues. CDR3 in amino acids: CASSLIMEETQYF. Full variable domain (missing parts from reference TRBV11-2 and TRBJ2-5): EAGVAQSPRYKIIEKRQSVAFWCNPISGHATLYWYQQILGQGPKLLIQFQNNGVVDDSQLPKDRFSAERLKGVDSTLKIQPAKLEDSAVYLCASSLIMEETQYFGPGTRLLVL.

V and J are TRBV19 and TRBJ2-7; without DNA, the TCRdb call of TRBD1 cannot be checked. The CDR3 loop spans 13 amino acids. Per germline, CDR1 LNHDA and CDR2 SQIVND (reference sequence). CDR3 sequence: CAREQGSSYEQYF.

This chain connects TRBV6-1 to TRBJ2-1; TCRdb outputs TRBD2, but without DNA this stays unchecked. Germline loops: CDR1 MNHNS, CDR2 SASEGT. CDR3 length: 19 residues. The CDR3 sequence is CASSESGGVRTSGSNEQFF.

The chain recombines TRBV6-4 with TRBJ1-1; with no DNA, the TCRdb D assignment of TRBD1 cannot be verified. Germline V gene lookup returns CDR1 MRHNA and CDR2 SNTAGT. The CDR3 sequence is 13 residues long. This CDR3 is CASARDRGSEAFF.

The chain has TRBV3-1 and TRBJ2-3; the D call from TCRdb, TRBD1, cannot be confirmed without DNA. Germline V gene data show CDR1 as LGHDT and CDR2 as YNNKEL (reference sequence). The CDR3 runs to 16 residues. This CDR3 is CASSQEDRVSADTQYF.

The CDR3 region is CSARDLRRQGAEFFTDTQYF. The V and J genes are TRBV20-1 and TRBJ2-3; no DNA is available, so the TRBD1 call from TCRdb remains unchecked. The CDR3 contains 20 residues. Germline V gives CDR1 DFQATT, CDR2 SNEGSKA (reference sequence).